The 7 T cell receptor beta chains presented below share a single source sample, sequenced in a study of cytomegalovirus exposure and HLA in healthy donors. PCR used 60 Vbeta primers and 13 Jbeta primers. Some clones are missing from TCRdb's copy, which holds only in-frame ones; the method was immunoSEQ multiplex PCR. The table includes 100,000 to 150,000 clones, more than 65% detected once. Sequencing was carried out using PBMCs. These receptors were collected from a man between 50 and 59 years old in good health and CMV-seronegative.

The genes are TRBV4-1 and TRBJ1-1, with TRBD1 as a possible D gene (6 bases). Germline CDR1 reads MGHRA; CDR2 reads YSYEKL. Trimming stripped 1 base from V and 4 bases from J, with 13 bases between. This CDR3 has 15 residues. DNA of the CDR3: TGCGCCAGCAGCCAAGTACAGGGAGGGAGCACTGAAGCTTTCTTT. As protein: CASSQVQGGSTEAFF.

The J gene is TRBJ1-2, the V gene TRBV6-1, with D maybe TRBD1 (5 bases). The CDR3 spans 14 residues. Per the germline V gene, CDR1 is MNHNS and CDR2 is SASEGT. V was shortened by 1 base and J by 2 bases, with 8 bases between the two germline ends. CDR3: CASSEGAGNYGYTF. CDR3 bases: TGTGCCAGCAGTGAAGGCGCAGGGAACTATGGCTACACCTTC.

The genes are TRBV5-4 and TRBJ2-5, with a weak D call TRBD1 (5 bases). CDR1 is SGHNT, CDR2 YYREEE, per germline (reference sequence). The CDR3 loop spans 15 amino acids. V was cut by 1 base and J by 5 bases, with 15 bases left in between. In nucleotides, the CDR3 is TGTGCCAGCAGCTTGAGTCCCCAGGGTGCGGAGACCCAGTACTTC. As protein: CASSLSPQGAETQYF.

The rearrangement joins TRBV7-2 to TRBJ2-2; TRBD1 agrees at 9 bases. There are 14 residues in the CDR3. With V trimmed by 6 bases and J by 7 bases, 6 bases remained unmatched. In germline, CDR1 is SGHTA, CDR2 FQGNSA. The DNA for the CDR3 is TGTGCCAGCAGGCGACAGGGGGTAGTCGGGGAGCTGTTTTTT. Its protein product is CASRRQGVVGELFF.

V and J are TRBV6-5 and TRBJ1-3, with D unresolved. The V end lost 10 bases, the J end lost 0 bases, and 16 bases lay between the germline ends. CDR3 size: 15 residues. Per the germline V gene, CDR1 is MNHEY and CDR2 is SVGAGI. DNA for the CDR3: TGTGCCACGACATTCTACAGTAGCTCTGGAAACACCATATATTTT. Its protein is CATTFYSSSGNTIYF.

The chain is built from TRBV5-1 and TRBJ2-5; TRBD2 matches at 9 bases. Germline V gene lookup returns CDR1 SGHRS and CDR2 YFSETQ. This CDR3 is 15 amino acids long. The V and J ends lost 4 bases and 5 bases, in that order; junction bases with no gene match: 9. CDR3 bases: TGCGCCAGCAGCCCAGGGGGACTAGCTAGGGAGACCCAGTACTTC. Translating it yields CASSPGGLARETQYF.

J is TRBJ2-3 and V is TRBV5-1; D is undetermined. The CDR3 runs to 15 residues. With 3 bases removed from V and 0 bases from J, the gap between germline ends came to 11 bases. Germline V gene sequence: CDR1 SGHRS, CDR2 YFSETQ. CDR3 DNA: TGCGCCAGCAGCTACCCCGACACTAGCACAGATACGCAGTATTTT. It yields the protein CASSYPDTSTDTQYF.